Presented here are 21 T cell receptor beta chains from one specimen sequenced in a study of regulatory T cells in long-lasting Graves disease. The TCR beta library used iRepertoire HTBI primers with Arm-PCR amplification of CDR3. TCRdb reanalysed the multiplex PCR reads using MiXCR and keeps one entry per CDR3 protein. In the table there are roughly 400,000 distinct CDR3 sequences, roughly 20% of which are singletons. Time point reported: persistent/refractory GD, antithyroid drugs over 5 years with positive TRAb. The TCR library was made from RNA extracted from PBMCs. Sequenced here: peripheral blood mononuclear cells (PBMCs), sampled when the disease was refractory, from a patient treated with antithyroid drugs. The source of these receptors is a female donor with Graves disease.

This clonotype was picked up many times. CDR3 sequence reads: CASSFGQAPRGQETQYF. CDR3 coding DNA: TGTGCCAGCAGTTTCGGACAGGCCCCTAGAGGACAAGAGACCCAGTACTTC. This chain connects TRBV6-5 to TRBJ2-5; 7 bases are a match to TRBD1. V gave up 4 bases and J gave up 2 bases; unmatched junction bases: 13. CDR1 is MNHEY and CDR2 is SVGAGI in the germline V gene. This CDR3 comprises 17 residues.

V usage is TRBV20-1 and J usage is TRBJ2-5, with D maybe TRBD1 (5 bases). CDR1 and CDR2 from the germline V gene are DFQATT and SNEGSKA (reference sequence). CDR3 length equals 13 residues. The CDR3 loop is CSAPSGAAETQYF. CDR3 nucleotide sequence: TGCAGCGCCCCCTCTGGGGCTGCGGAGACCCAGTACTTC.

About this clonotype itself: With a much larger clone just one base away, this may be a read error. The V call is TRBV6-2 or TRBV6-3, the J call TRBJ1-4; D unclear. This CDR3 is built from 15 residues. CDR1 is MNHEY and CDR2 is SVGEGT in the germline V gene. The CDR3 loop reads CAGSRRAPTNEKLFF. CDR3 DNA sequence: TGTGCCGGCAGTCGACGGGCCCCAACTAATGAAAAACTGTTTTTT.

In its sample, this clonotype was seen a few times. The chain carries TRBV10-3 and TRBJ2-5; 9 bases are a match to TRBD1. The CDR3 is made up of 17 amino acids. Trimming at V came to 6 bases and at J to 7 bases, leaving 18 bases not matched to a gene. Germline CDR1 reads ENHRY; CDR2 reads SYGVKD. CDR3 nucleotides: TGTGCCATCAGAAGTCGTGACACAGGGGGCCAGGGGGGGACCCAGTACTTC. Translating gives CAIRSRDTGGQGGTQYF.

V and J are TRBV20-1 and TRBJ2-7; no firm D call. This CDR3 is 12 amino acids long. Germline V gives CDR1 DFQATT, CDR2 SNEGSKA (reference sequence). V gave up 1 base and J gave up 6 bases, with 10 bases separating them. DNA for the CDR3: TGCAGTGCTAGAGTTCTGGGAACCGAGCAGTACTTC. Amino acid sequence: CSARVLGTEQYF.

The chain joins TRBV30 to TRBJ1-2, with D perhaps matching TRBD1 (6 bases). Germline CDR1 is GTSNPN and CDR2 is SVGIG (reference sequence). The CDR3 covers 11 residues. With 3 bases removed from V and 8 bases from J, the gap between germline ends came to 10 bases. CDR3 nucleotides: TGTGCCTGGAGACAGGGTGGCGGCTACACCTTC. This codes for CAWRQGGGYTF. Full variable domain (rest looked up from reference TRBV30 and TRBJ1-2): SQTIHQWPATLVQPVGSPLSLECTVEGTSNPNLYWYRQAAGRGLQLLFYSVGIGQISSEVPQNLSASRPQDRQFILSSKKLLLSDSGFYLCAWRQGGGYTFGSGTRLTVV.

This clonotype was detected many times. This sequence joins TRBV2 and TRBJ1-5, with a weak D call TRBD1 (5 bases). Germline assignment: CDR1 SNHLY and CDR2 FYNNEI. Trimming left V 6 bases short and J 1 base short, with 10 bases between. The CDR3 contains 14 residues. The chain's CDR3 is CASSGAPSNQPQHF. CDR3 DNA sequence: TGTGCCAGCAGCGGGGCCCCGAGCAATCAGCCCCAGCATTTT.

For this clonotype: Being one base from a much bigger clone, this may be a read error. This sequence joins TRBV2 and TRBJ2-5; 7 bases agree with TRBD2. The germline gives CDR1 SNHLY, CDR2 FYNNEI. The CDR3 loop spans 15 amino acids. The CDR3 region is CVSSELALGGETQYF. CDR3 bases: TGTGTCAGCAGTGAACTAGCGTTAGGAGGAGAGACCCAGTACTTC.

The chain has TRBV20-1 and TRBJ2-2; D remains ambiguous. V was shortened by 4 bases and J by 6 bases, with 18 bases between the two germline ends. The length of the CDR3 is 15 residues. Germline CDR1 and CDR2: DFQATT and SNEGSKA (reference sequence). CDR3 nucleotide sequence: TGCAGTGCTACCAATATGGAAGGGCGTCCCGGGGAGCTGTTTTTT. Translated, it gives CSATNMEGRPGELFF.

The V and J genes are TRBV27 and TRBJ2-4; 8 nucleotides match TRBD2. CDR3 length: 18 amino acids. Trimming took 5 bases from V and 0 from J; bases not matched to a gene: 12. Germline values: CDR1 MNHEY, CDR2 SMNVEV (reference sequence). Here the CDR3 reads CASSRWLAGGGAKNIQYF. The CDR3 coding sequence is TGTGCCAGCAGTCGATGGCTAGCGGGTGGGGGAGCCAAAAACATTCAGTACTTC.

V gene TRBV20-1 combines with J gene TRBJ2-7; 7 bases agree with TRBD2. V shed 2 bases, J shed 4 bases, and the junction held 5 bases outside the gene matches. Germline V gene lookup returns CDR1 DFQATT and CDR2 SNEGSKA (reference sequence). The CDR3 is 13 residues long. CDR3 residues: CSARRDYPYEQYF. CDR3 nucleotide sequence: TGCAGTGCTAGACGGGACTATCCTTACGAGCAGTACTTC.

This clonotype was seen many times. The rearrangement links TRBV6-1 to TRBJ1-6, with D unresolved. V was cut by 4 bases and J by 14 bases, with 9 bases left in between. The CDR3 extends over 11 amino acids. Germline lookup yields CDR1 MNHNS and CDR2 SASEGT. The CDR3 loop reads CASSGPVSLHF. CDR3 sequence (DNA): TGTGCCAGCAGTGGGCCAGTCTCCCTCCACTTT.

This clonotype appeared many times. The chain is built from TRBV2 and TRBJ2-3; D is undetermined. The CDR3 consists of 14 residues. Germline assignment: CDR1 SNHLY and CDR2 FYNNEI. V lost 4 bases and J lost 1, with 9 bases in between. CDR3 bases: TGTGCCAGCAGTGTACTATTGGGCACAGATACGCAGTATTTT. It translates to CASSVLLGTDTQYF.

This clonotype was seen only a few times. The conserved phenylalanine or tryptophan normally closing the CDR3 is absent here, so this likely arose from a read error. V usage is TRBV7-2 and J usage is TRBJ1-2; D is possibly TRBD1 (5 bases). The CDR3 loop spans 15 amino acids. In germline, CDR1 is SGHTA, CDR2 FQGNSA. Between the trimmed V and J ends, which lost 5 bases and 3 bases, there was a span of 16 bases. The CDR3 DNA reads TGTGCCAGCAGCCAAGGGCTCGGGGGGTACTATGGCTACACCCTC. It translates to CASSQGLGGYYGYTL.

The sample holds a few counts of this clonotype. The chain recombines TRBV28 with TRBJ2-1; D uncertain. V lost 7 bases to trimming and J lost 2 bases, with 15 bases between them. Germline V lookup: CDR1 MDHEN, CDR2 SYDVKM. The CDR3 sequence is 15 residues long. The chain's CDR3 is CASTPQASAYNEQFF. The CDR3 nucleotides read TGTGCCAGCACCCCTCAGGCTAGTGCCTACAATGAGCAGTTCTTC.

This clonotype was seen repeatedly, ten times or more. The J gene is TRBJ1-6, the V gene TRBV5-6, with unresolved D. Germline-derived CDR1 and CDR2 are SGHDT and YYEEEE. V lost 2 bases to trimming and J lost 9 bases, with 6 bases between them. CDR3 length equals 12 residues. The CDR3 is CASSLPGSPLHF. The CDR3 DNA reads TGTGCCAGCAGCTTACCCGGTTCACCCCTCCACTTT.

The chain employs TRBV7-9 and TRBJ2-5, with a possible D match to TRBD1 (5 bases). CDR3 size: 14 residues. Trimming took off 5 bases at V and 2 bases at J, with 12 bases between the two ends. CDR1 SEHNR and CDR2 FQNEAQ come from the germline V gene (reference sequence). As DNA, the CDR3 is TGTGCCAGCAGCCCAGGGAACCAACAAGAGACCCAGTACTTC. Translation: CASSPGNQQETQYF.

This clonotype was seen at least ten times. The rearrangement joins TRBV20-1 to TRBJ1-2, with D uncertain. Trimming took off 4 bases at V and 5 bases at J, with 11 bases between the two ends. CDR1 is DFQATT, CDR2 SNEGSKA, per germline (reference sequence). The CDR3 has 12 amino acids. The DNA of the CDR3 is TGCAGTGCTAAAGGACGGCCTTATGGCTACACCTTC. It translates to CSAKGRPYGYTF.

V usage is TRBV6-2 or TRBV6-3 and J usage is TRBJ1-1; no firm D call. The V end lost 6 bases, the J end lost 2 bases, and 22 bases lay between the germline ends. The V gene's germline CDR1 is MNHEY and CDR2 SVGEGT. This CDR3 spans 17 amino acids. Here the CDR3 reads CASSLQTGFGKNTEAFF. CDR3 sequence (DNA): TGTGCCAGCAGCCTACAGACGGGGTTTGGGAAAAACACTGAAGCTTTCTTT.

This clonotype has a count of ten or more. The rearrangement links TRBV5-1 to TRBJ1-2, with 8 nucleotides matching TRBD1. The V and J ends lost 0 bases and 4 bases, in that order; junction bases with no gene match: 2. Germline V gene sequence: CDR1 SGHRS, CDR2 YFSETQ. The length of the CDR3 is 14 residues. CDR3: CASSLGTGPYGYTF. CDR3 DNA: TGCGCCAGCAGCTTGGGGACAGGGCCCTATGGCTACACCTTC.

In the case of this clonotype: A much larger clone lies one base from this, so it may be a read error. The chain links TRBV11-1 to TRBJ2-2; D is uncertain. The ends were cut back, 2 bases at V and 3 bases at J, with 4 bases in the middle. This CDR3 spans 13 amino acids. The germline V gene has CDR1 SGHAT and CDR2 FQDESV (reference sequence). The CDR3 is CASSLPDTGELFF. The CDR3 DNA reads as TGTGCCAGCAGCTTACCCGACACCGGGGAGCTGTTTTTT.